These 9 T cell receptor beta chains were sequenced from one sample in a study of vaccination effects on CD4 cells after COVID-19. Here immunoSEQ multiplex PCR was the method, and the copy in TCRdb shows in-frame clones only, minus some. The sample has 40,000 or so clones, around 75% seen once. These receptors have no identified antigens. CD4+ T cells specific for antigen were expanded with viral peptide pools by the ViraFEST assay before sequencing. CD4+ T cell isolation took place after about 11 days of culture. The infection with SARS-CoV-2 (confirmed by PCR) occurred in this person between March and December 2020. The specimen comprised CD4+ T cells from PBMCs cultured with a peptide pool, sampled before COVID-19 vaccination. Receptors originate from a human donor who had a prior SARS-CoV-2 infection.

This chain joins TRBV2 and TRBJ2-5; 10 bases fit TRBD2. CDR3 length: 15 amino acids. The trim removed 4 bases at V and 2 bases at J, leaving 4 bases unmatched. Germline V CDR1 and CDR2: SNHLY, FYNNEI. The CDR3, as DNA: TGTGCCAGCAGTGGTCGAGCGGGGGGGCAAGAGACCCAGTACTTC. Amino acids: CASSGRAGGQETQYF.

This clone has a count of ten or more. Other DNA sequences in this sample translate to the same CDR3. The V call is TRBV19, the J call TRBJ1-2, with D possibly matching TRBD1 (6 bases). This CDR3 region has 13 residues. CDR1 and CDR2 (germline): LNHDA, SQIVND (reference sequence). Trimming removed 5 bases at V and 4 bases at J, with 11 bases between. DNA of the CDR3: TGTGCCAGTAGTCCACAGGGCTTCTATGGCTACACCTTC. It codes for CASSPQGFYGYTF.

The chain couples TRBV11-3 to TRBJ2-1; 9 nucleotides line up with TRBD2. This CDR3 spans 14 amino acids. Germline V lookup: CDR1 SGHNT, CDR2 YENEEA. With 8 bases clipped from V and 9 bases from J, the junction kept 11 bases outside the gene matches. As DNA, the CDR3 is TGTGCCAGCCAGCCCCTAGCGGGATCGGGTGAGCAGTTCTTC. This codes for CASQPLAGSGEQFF.

This clone showed up just a few times. This CDR3 is CAISESENTEAFF. As DNA, the CDR3 is TGTGCCATCAGTGAGTCGGAGAACACTGAAGCTTTCTTT. J is TRBJ1-1 and V is TRBV10-3; D uncertain. Trimming pared 0 bases from V and 1 base from J, leaving 3 bases between. The CDR3 has 13 residues. The germline CDR1 and CDR2 sequences are ENHRY and SYGVKD.

J is TRBJ2-5 and V is TRBV14; the D gene is possibly TRBD2 (6 bases). The germline V gene has CDR1 SGHDN and CDR2 FVKESK. CDR3 length: 13 residues. Trimming took off 7 bases at V and 2 bases at J, with 11 bases between the two ends. This chain's CDR3 is CASNRDFQETQYF. CDR3 DNA sequence: TGTGCCAGCAATCGGGACTTTCAAGAGACCCAGTACTTC.

The chain employs TRBV3-1 (or the pseudogene TRBV3-2) and TRBJ2-3; possibly TRBD2 for D (6 bases). This CDR3 spans 16 amino acids. V was clipped by 4 bases and J by 1 base, with 15 bases between them. Germline CDR1 is LGHDT and CDR2 is YNNKEL (reference sequence). DNA of the CDR3: TGTGCCAGCAGCCCAATTCGGGGGACTGGCACAGATACGCAGTATTTT. Translating gives CASSPIRGTGTDTQYF.

The chain recombines TRBV6-1 with TRBJ2-2; 12 positions match TRBD1. J was trimmed by 7 bases and V by 4 bases; bases with no gene match: 7. The CDR3 is made up of 16 amino acids. In germline, CDR1 is MNHNS, CDR2 SASEGT. CDR3 bases: TGTGCCAGCAGTGGGGGGACAGGGGGCTTTGTCGGGGAGCTGTTTTTT. Translated, it gives CASSGGTGGFVGELFF.

The gene calls are TRBV12-3 or TRBV12-4 and TRBJ2-7; D perhaps matches TRBD2 (5 bases). This CDR3 is 13 amino acids long. Trimming removed 3 bases at V and 4 bases at J, with 10 bases between. The CDR3 region has the DNA TGTGCCAGCAGTTTCCTAGCCCGTTACGAGCAGTACTTC. This gives the protein CASSFLARYEQYF.

The rearrangement links TRBV18 to TRBJ2-7, with 7 bases that match TRBD1. The CDR3 runs 14 residues. With V trimmed by 4 bases and J by 5 bases, 8 bases remained unmatched. CDR1 and CDR2 (germline): KGHSH, LQKENI. CDR3 loop: CASSLDRLADEQYF. Here the CDR3 DNA reads TGTGCCAGCTCACTGGACAGGTTGGCCGACGAGCAGTACTTC. The full variable domain, completed using reference TRBV18 and TRBJ2-7, is NAGVMQNPRHLVRRRGQEARLRCSPMKGHSHVYWYRQLPEEGLKFMVYLQKENIIDESGMPKERFSAEFPKEGPSILRIQQVVRGDSAAYFCASSLDRLADEQYFGPGTRLTVT.